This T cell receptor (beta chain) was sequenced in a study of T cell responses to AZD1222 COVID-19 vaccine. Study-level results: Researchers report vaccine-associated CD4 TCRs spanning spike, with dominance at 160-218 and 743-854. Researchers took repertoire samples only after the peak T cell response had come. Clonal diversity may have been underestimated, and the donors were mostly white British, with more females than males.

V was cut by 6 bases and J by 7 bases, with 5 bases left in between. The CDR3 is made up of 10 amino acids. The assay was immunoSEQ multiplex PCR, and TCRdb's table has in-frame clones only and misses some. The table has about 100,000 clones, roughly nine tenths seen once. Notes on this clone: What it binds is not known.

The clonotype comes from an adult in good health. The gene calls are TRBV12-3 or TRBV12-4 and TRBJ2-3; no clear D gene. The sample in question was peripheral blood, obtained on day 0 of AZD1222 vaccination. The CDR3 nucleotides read TGTGCCAGCAGGGGTTATACGCAGTATTTT. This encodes CASRGYTQYF.